The 32 T cell receptor beta chains reported below all come from one sample, sequenced in a study of blood T cells in healthy people across ages. The authors ran a second PCR of 7 to 11 cycles using a sample-barcoded 5' primer and a J-beta primer mix. A single record per CDR3 protein comes from TCRdb applying MiXCR to the 5' RACE reads. The sample carries 1.4 million or so distinct CDR3 sequences, 35% to 45% recorded once. The sequenced sample was blood. All receptors derive from a woman between 18 and 30 years old in good health.

V is TRBV3-1 and J is TRBJ2-3; D possibly matches TRBD1 or TRBD2 (5 bases each). Germline-derived CDR1 and CDR2 are LGHDT and YNNKEL (reference sequence). The V and J ends lost 7 bases and 9 bases respectively, with 14 bases between them. The CDR3 totals 12 residues. The CDR3 bases are TGTGCCAGCAACTCGAGGGGATGCACGCAGTATTTT. Protein sequence: CASNSRGCTQYF.

This clonotype came up a few times. The V and J genes are TRBV7-2 and TRBJ2-7; 10 nucleotides agree with TRBD1. V lost 2 bases and J lost 5; bases outside the gene matches: 3. Germline V lookup: CDR1 SGHTA, CDR2 FQGNSA. This CDR3 has 14 residues. Written as DNA, the CDR3 is TGTGCCAGCAGCTTACGGGACAGGGGCCACGAGCAGTACTTC. Amino acid sequence: CASSLRDRGHEQYF.

This clonotype was counted ten times or more. V gene TRBV7-2 combines with J gene TRBJ2-3, with D possibly TRBD1 on 5 matching bases. Germline values: CDR1 SGHTA, CDR2 FQGNSA. The CDR3 runs to 15 residues. V gave up 6 bases and J gave up 3 bases, with 16 bases separating them. In DNA, the CDR3 is TGTGCCAGCAGTCCGCAGGGTTCTCGAACAGATACGCAGTATTTT. This translates into CASSPQGSRTDTQYF.

This clonotype was counted only a few times. This chain uses TRBV20-1 with TRBJ2-1, with TRBD2 identical over 8 bases. From germline, CDR1 is DFQATT and CDR2 SNEGSKA (reference sequence). This CDR3 spans 14 amino acids. V dropped 3 bases and J dropped 5; count of bases not matched to a gene: 6. The CDR3 region has the DNA TGCAGTGCTAGGGGAACTAGCGGAGACAATGAGCAGTTCTTC. Amino acids: CSARGTSGDNEQFF.

This clonotype showed up just once. The V and J genes are TRBV18 and TRBJ2-1, with 8 nucleotides matching TRBD2. Unmatched junction bases numbered 8, after V lost 1 base and J lost 6 bases. The CDR3 consists of 16 residues. Germline CDR1 and CDR2: KGHSH and LQKENI. CDR3 loop: CASSPQFSLAANEQFF. The CDR3 DNA sequence: TGTGCCAGCTCACCACAATTCTCACTAGCGGCCAATGAGCAGTTCTTC.

This clonotype occurred many times. The genes are TRBV29-1 and TRBJ1-2; D gene uncertain. CDR1 is SQVTM, CDR2 ANQGSEA, per germline. This CDR3 has 12 amino acids. Deletions cut 3 bases from V and 4 bases from J, with 9 bases between. CDR3: CSVDSSAYGYTF. As DNA, the CDR3 is TGCAGCGTTGACAGTTCTGCCTATGGCTACACCTTC.

The rearrangement joins TRBV6-2 or TRBV6-3 to TRBJ1-5; 9 bases are a match to TRBD1. This CDR3 spans 15 amino acids. Germline assignment: CDR1 MNHEY and CDR2 SVGEGT. V was clipped by 0 bases and J by 9 bases; unmatched bases: 6. The CDR3 sequence is CASSYSGTGRWPQHF. As DNA, the CDR3 is TGTGCCAGCAGTTACTCAGGGACAGGGAGGTGGCCCCAGCATTTT.

The rearrangement joins TRBV7-2 to TRBJ2-1; the match to TRBD2 covers 7 bases. The J call is doubtful: the DNA matches TRBJ2-7 better. The CDR3 contains 16 residues. The germline gives CDR1 SGHTA, CDR2 FQGNSA. In DNA form, the CDR3 reads TGTGCCAGCAGCTTAGGCGGGGGACTGGGATACAATGAGCAGTACTTC. This gives the protein CASSLGGGLGYNEQYF.

This clonotype was seen a few times. CDR3 amino acids: CASSSPLGTSGHAGTQYF. Here the CDR3 DNA reads TGTGCCAGCAGTTCGCCTCTCGGGACTAGCGGCCACGCAGGCACGCAGTATTTT. J is TRBJ2-3 and V is TRBV28; 11 positions agree with TRBD2. V shed 4 bases, J shed 9 bases, and the junction held 18 bases outside the gene matches. The CDR3 extends over 18 amino acids. From germline, CDR1 is MDHEN and CDR2 SYDVKM.

This clonotype was picked up a small number of times. The chain uses TRBV20-1 and TRBJ2-7, with D unresolved. The germline V and J ends were trimmed by 1 base and 4 bases, with 8 bases remaining between them. From germline, CDR1 is DFQATT and CDR2 SNEGSKA (reference sequence). The CDR3 consists of 12 residues. CDR3: CSARASGYEQYF. The CDR3 coding sequence is TGCAGTGCTAGAGCCTCGGGTTACGAGCAGTACTTC.

This clonotype occurred a few times. The chain couples TRBV29-1 to TRBJ2-7; 9 nucleotides line up with TRBD1. The CDR3 runs 13 residues. Trimming took 6 bases from V and 2 from J; bases not matched to a gene: 5. Germline CDR1 and CDR2: SQVTM and ANQGSEA. The CDR3 nucleotides are TGCAGCGTGAGGGGGGACAGGGCCTACGAGCAGTACTTC. It codes for CSVRGDRAYEQYF.

The chain combines TRBV4-3 with TRBJ1-5; D gene ambiguous. V gave up 1 base and J gave up 6 bases, with 10 bases separating them. This CDR3 region has 14 residues. Germline V gene sequence: CDR1 LGHNA, CDR2 YSLEER. The CDR3 nucleotides are TGCGCCAGCAGCCAAGGCCCAGGAAGTCAGCCCCAGCATTTT. It specifies CASSQGPGSQPQHF.

There are a few counts of this clonotype. V gene TRBV4-3 combines with J gene TRBJ1-2, with TRBD1 matching 11 bases. CDR1 is LGHNA and CDR2 is YSLEER in the germline V gene. V gave up 3 bases and J gave up 4 bases; unmatched junction bases: 4. This CDR3 contains 15 residues. CDR3 in DNA: TGCGCCAGCAGCCACTCCGGGACAGGGGGCTATGGCTACACCTTC. It codes for CASSHSGTGGYGYTF.

This clonotype was picked up one time. One end of the junction varies from germline; a read error may be responsible. CDR3 coding DNA: TGCAACGTTGGTCCGGGGGCCGATTATGGCTACACCTTC. This codes for CNVGPGADYGYTF. The chain is built from TRBV29-1 and TRBJ1-2; a possible D gene is TRBD1 (6 bases). From germline, CDR1 is SQVTM and CDR2 ANQGSEA. This CDR3 region has 13 residues.

The rearrangement uses TRBV27 and TRBJ1-5; weak D call: TRBD1 (6 bases). Trimming took 5 bases from V and 5 from J, leaving 16 bases between them. The CDR3 covers 15 residues. Germline CDR1 and CDR2: MNHEY and SMNVEV (reference sequence). The CDR3 DNA is TGTGCCAGCAGTGTTTTGCCAGGGGCGCATCAGCCCCAGCATTTT. Its translation is CASSVLPGAHQPQHF.

There are a few counts of this clonotype. The chain couples TRBV12-3 or TRBV12-4 to TRBJ2-1; no definite D call. The ends were cut back, 1 base at V and 0 bases at J, with 7 bases in the middle. The CDR3 runs 15 residues. The CDR3 sequence is CASSLVAISYNEQFF. The CDR3 DNA sequence: TGTGCCAGCAGTTTAGTGGCAATCTCCTACAATGAGCAGTTCTTC.

This clonotype has more than one count but fewer than ten. This chain links TRBV5-5 with TRBJ2-1; TRBD1 matches 7 bases. The V gene end was trimmed by 4 bases and the J gene end by 2 bases; junction bases not matched to a gene: 6. The CDR3 consists of 15 residues. Germline assignment: CDR1 SGHKS and CDR2 YYEKEE (reference sequence). The CDR3 loop reads CASSPQTGTYNEQFF. The CDR3, as DNA: TGTGCCAGCAGCCCTCAGACAGGGACCTACAATGAGCAGTTCTTC. Filled out from reference TRBV5-5 and TRBJ2-1, the complete variable domain reads DAGVTQSPTHLIKTRGQQVTLRCSPISGHKSVSWYQQVLGQGPQFIFQYYEKEERGRGNFPDRFSARQFPNYSSELNVNALLLGDSALYLCASSPQTGTYNEQFFGPGTRLTVL.

The CDR3 region is CASSLEGEITQYF. Written as DNA, the CDR3 is TGTGCCAGCAGCTTAGAAGGGGAAATAACGCAGTATTTT. This chain connects TRBV7-9 to TRBJ2-3, with D tentatively TRBD1 (5 bases). CDR3 length: 13 residues. Trimming removed 1 base from V and 9 bases from J, with 11 bases in between. Germline V gene sequence: CDR1 SEHNR, CDR2 FQNEAQ (reference sequence).

This clonotype was detected only a few times. This chain connects TRBV7-2 to TRBJ2-5; D gene ambiguous. The CDR3 is 14 residues long. The V and J ends lost 1 base and 7 bases respectively, with 13 bases between them. From germline, CDR1 is SGHTA and CDR2 FQGNSA. The CDR3 DNA sequence: TGTGCCAGCAGCTTAGTTATGAGTCCAGCGACCCAGTACTTC. It specifies CASSLVMSPATQYF.

The genes are TRBV5-1 and TRBJ1-1, with 7 bases aligning to TRBD1. Germline loops: CDR1 SGHRS, CDR2 YFSETQ. The CDR3 spans 15 residues. V was pared by 3 bases and J by 0 bases, with 5 bases of the junction left unmatched. CDR3 in amino acids: CASSWGGQMNTEAFF. The CDR3 bases are TGCGCCAGCAGCTGGGGGGGACAGATGAACACTGAAGCTTTCTTT.

This clonotype was seen a few times. This chain joins TRBV7-2 and TRBJ2-1, with 8 bases lining up with TRBD2. The V gene end was trimmed by 4 bases and the J gene end by 3 bases; junction bases not matched to a gene: 8. CDR3 length: 16 amino acids. The germline V gene has CDR1 SGHTA and CDR2 FQGNSA. DNA of the CDR3: TGTGCCAGCAGCTCCAAGTGGCGGGGGGACTACAATGAGCAGTTCTTC. Its translation: CASSSKWRGDYNEQFF.

This chain connects TRBV5-5 to TRBJ1-5, with D unresolved. The CDR3 consists of 15 residues. The germline V and J ends were trimmed by 4 bases and 3 bases, with 14 bases remaining between them. Germline V gives CDR1 SGHKS, CDR2 YYEKEE (reference sequence). CDR3 in amino acids: CASSPATSTNQPQHF. DNA for the CDR3: TGTGCCAGCAGCCCCGCGACGTCCACCAATCAGCCCCAGCATTTT.

This clonotype was seen many times. The rearrangement joins TRBV5-1 to TRBJ2-1; TRBD2 matches at 7 bases. The CDR3 loop spans 14 amino acids. The germline V gene encodes CDR1 SGHRS and CDR2 YFSETQ. V was clipped by 4 bases and J by 9 bases; unmatched bases: 10. This CDR3 is CASSLSAGAPEQFF. As DNA, the CDR3 is TGCGCCAGCAGCCTCTCCGCGGGAGCCCCTGAGCAGTTCTTC.

The sample holds a few counts of this clonotype. The V gene is TRBV7-2, the J gene TRBJ1-4, with D perhaps TRBD1 (6 bases). V lost 0 bases and J lost 7, with 9 bases in between. Looked up from germline, CDR1 is SGHTA and CDR2 is FQGNSA. This CDR3 comprises 14 residues. The CDR3 DNA is TGTGCCAGCAGCTTAGCGGGGGCGGGTGAAAAACTGTTTTTT. Its translation: CASSLAGAGEKLFF.

This clonotype was picked up a small number of times. The CDR3 protein is CASMANSYNEQFF. The CDR3 bases are TGTGCCAGCATGGCGAACTCCTACAATGAGCAGTTCTTC. This sequence joins TRBV7-9 and TRBJ2-1; D not certain. Trimming left V 7 bases short and J 0 bases short, with 7 bases between. The CDR3 has 13 amino acids. Germline lookup yields CDR1 SEHNR and CDR2 FQNEAQ (reference sequence).

This clonotype came up many times. CDR3: CASSLTYVDEKLFF. CDR3 in DNA: TGTGCCAGCAGTTTAACTTATGTGGATGAAAAACTGTTTTTT. The J gene is TRBJ1-4, the V gene TRBV12-3 or TRBV12-4, with D uncertain. The CDR3 spans 14 residues. V shed 2 bases and J shed 6 bases, with 10 bases lying between them.

The rearrangement uses TRBV12-3 or TRBV12-4 and TRBJ2-1; 14 nucleotides match TRBD2. The DNA matches TRBJ2-7 better at its end, which makes the J call doubtful. CDR3 length: 17 residues. CDR3 coding DNA: TGTGCCAGCAGTAATGGACTAGCGGGAGGTATCAACAATGAGCAGTACTTC. Protein: CASSNGLAGGINNEQYF.

The V call is TRBV20-1, the J call TRBJ2-1; D not resolved. The CDR3 runs 13 residues. Germline V gene lookup returns CDR1 DFQATT and CDR2 SNEGSKA (reference sequence). Trimming pared 0 bases from V and 6 bases from J, leaving 9 bases between. The CDR3 DNA is TGCAGTGCTAGAGACGACCTGTTCAATGAGCAGTTCTTC. Encoded protein: CSARDDLFNEQFF.

This clonotype was detected only a few times. The J gene is TRBJ2-2, the V gene TRBV7-2; 7 bases agree with TRBD1. The length of the CDR3 is 14 residues. J gave up 3 bases and V 5 bases, and 3 bases lay outside the gene matches. Germline V CDR1 and CDR2: SGHTA, FQGNSA. The DNA for the CDR3 is TGTGCCAGCAGCCAACAGGGGTACACCGGGGAGCTGTTTTTT. Translated, it gives CASSQQGYTGELFF.

This chain joins TRBV2 and TRBJ1-6; D not certain. The CDR3 runs to 13 residues. V was cut by 0 bases and J by 13 bases, with 10 bases left in between. Germline V gene sequence: CDR1 SNHLY, CDR2 FYNNEI. DNA for the CDR3: TGTGCCAGCAGTGAAGCGCTTTTTCCCCCCCTCCACTTT. This sequence encodes CASSEALFPPLHF.

A remark on this clonotype: A much larger clone lies a single base off, so this may be a read error. The gene calls are TRBV25-1 and TRBJ2-1; 9 nucleotides line up with TRBD2. Germline V gene data show CDR1 as MGHDK and CDR2 as SYGVNS. Germline trimming cut 4 bases from V and 4 bases from J; bases unmatched to any gene: 2. The CDR3 runs 14 residues. The CDR3 sequence is CASSGTSEYNEQFF. The CDR3 nucleotides are TGTGCCAGCAGTGGGACTAGCGAATACAATGAGCAGTTCTTC.

This clonotype was seen once. The rearrangement links TRBV14 to TRBJ1-4; no clear D. Germline CDR1 and CDR2: SGHDN and FVKESK. The V gene lost 3 bases and the J gene lost 4 bases, with 6 bases spanning the gap. The CDR3 has 13 residues. The DNA for the CDR3 is TGTGCCAGCAGCCAGATTCATAATGAAAAACTGTTTTTT. Translated: CASSQIHNEKLFF.